The source of this T cell receptor beta chain is a study of blood T cell repertoires in COVID-19. Study background: T cells, B-cell-depleted T cells, or PBMCs supplied cDNA or gDNA.

From germline, CDR1 is SGHAT and CDR2 FQNNGV. This CDR3 has 17 residues. J lost 5 bases, V lost 2 bases, and 12 bases had no gene match. Original analysis: Reference gene primer amplification gave estimated nucleated cell counts. The repertoire was sequenced with immunoSEQ multiplex PCR; TCRdb's copy has only in-frame clones and lacks some. That table supplies the V and J calls and clone size; D and trimming were determined from the DNA. The sample has 150,000 to 200,000 clones, roughly 84% seen once. Living in 24 US areas, the participants were between 18 and 89 years of age. Participants classified as exposed had met a COVID-19 case within 2 weeks before study entry.

Sequenced material: PBMCs or T cells enriched from blood (not recorded which). This sequence joins TRBV11-2 and TRBJ2-1; TRBD2 matches at 7 bases. The receptor was isolated from a man between 70 and 80 years old who had been exposed to COVID-19. The CDR3 DNA sequence: TGTGCCAGCAGCTTAAGAAAAGTCCCCCTAGCGGACAATGAGCAGTTCTTC. This gives the protein CASSLRKVPLADNEQFF.